This entry describes one T cell receptor beta chain. Germline CDR1 is SGHTA and CDR2 is FQGNSA. V lost 5 bases to trimming and J lost 0 bases, with 20 bases between them. This CDR3 has 18 residues. The sample is drawn from a study of blood T cell repertoires in COVID-19. About the research overall: Specimens from acute and convalescent COVID-19 originated in the United States, Italy and Spain. Sample material is recorded as cDNA or gDNA derived from T cells, B-cell-depleted T cells, or PBMCs.

Here immunoSEQ multiplex PCR was the method, and the copy in TCRdb shows in-frame clones only, minus some. The table has 9,500 to 15,000 clones, over 85% seen once. The sample taken for sequencing was peripheral blood. The receptor's source is an older man with active COVID-19. V usage is TRBV7-2 and J usage is TRBJ1-3; D is unclear. The CDR3 protein is CASSQVRGLHSSGNTIYF. The CDR3 region has the DNA TGTGCCAGCAGCCAAGTAAGAGGATTGCATAGCTCTGGAAACACCATATATTTT.